This T cell receptor (beta chain) was recovered during a study of cytomegalovirus exposure and HLA in healthy donors. This clone occurred once. Its antigen is not identified. General study findings and limits: It was reportedly the case that the classifier diagnosed cytomegalovirus status with high specificity and sensitivity.

CDR1 and CDR2 (germline): SGHNT, YYREEE (reference sequence). The CDR3 runs 13 residues. V shed 4 bases and J shed 5 bases, with 9 bases lying between them. The donors were members of the validation cohort, which comprised 90 to 150 subjects and was separate from the first cohort of around 700 subjects. Some clones are missing from TCRdb's copy, which holds only in-frame ones; the method was immunoSEQ multiplex PCR. The repertoire includes about 140,000 clones, roughly 81% of them detected once, and approximately 1.5% sits in the top ten. The V call is TRBV5-4, the J call TRBJ1-4; weak D call: TRBD1 (5 bases). The source of this sequence is a woman aged 30 to 39 in good health and CMV-seronegative. The sample consisted of PBMCs. CDR3 region: CASSGGRNEKLFF. CDR3 sequence (DNA): TGTGCCAGCAGCGGGGGGAGGAATGAAAAACTGTTTTTT.